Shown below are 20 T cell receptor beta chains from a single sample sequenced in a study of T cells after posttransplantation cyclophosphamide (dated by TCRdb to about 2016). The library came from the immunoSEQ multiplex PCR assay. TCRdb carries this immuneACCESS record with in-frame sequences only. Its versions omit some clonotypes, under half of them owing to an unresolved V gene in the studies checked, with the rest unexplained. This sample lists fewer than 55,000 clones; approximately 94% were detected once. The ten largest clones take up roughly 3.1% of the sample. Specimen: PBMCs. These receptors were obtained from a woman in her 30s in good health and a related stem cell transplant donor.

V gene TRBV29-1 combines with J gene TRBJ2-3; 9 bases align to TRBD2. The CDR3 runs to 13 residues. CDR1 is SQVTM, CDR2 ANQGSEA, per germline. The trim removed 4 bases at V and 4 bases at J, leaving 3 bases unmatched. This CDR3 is CSVGGLAADTQYF. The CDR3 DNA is TGCAGCGTTGGGGGACTAGCCGCAGATACGCAGTATTTT.

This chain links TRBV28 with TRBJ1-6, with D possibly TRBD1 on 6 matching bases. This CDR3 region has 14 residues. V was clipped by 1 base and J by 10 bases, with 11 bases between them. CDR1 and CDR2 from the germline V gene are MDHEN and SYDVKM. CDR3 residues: CASSLSEGGSPLHF. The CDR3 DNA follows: TGTGCCAGCAGTTTATCTGAGGGGGGGTCACCCCTCCACTTT.

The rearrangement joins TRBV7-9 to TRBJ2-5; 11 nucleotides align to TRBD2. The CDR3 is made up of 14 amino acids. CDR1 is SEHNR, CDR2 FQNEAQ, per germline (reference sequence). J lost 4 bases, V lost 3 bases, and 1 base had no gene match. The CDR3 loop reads CASSFGTSGETQYF. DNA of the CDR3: TGTGCCAGCAGCTTCGGGACTAGCGGAGAGACCCAGTACTTC.

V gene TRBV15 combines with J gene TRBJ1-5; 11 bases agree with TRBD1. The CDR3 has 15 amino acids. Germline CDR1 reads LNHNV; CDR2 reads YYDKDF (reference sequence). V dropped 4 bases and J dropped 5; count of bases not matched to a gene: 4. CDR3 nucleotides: TGTGCCACCAGCACGGGACAGGGGGTATATCAGCCCCAGCATTTT. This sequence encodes CATSTGQGVYQPQHF.

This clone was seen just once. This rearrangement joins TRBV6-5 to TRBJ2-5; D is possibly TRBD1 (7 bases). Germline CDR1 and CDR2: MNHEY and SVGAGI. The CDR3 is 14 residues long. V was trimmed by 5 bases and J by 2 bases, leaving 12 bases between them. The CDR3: CASSTAGQQETQYF. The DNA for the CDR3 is TGTGCCAGCAGTACCGCGGGACAGCAAGAGACCCAGTACTTC.

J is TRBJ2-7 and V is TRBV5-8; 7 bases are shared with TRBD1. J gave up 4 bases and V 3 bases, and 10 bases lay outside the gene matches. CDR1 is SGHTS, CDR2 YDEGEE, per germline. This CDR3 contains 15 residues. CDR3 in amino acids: CASSSRPDRAYEQYF. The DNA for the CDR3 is TGTGCCAGCAGCTCACGCCCTGACAGGGCATACGAGCAGTACTTC.

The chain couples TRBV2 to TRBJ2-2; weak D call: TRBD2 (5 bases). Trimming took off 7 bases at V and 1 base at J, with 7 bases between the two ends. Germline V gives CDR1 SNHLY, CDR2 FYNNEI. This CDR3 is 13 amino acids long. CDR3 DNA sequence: TGTGCCAGCACGAGGGAGAACACCGGGGAGCTGTTTTTT. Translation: CASTRENTGELFF.

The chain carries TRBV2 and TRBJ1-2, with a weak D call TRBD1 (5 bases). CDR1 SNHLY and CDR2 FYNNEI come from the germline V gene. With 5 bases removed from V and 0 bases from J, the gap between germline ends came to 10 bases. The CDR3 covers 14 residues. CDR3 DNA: TGTGCCAGCAGTAAGGACACCTCTAACTATGGCTACACCTTC. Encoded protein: CASSKDTSNYGYTF.

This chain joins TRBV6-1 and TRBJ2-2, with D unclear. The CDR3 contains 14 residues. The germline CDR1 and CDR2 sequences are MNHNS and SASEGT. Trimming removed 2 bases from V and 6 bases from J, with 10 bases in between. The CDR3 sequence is CASSETWLAGELFF. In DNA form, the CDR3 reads TGTGCCAGCAGTGAAACGTGGTTAGCCGGGGAGCTGTTTTTT.

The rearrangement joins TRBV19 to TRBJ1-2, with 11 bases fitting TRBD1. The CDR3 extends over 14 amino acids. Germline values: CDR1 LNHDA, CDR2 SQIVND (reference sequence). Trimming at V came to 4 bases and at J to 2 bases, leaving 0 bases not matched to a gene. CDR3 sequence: CASSRDRGNYGYTF. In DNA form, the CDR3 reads TGTGCCAGTAGTAGGGACAGGGGGAACTATGGCTACACCTTC.

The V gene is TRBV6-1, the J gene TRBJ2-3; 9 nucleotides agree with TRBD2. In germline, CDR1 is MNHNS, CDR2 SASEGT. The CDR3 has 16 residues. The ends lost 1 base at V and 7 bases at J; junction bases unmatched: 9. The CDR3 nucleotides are TGTGCCAGCAGTGAAGATTCTGGCGGGGGGGGATATACGCAGTATTTT. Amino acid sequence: CASSEDSGGGGYTQYF.

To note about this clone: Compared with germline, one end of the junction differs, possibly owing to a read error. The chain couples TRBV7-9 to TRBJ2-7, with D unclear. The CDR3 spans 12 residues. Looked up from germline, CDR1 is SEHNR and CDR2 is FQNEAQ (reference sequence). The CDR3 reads CASRLGPDEQYF. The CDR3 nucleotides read TGTGCCAGCAGGTTAGGTCCCGACGAGCAGTACTTC.

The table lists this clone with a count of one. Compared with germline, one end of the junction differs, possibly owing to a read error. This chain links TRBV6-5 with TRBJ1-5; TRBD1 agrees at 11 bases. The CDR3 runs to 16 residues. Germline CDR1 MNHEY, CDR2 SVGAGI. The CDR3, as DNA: TGTGCCAGCAGTAACTCCGGACAGGGGGCTGGCCAGCCCCAGCATTTT. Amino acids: CASSNSGQGAGQPQHF.

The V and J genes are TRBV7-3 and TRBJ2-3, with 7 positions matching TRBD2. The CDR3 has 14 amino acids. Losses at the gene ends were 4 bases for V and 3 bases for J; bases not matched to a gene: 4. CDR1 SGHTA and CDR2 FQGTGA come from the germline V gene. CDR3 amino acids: CASSSGLVTDTQYF. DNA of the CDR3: TGTGCCAGCAGCTCCGGACTAGTTACAGATACGCAGTATTTT.

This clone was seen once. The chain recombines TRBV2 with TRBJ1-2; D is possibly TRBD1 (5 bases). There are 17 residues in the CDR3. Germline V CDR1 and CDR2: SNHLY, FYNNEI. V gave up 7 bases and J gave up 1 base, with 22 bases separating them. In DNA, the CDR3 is TGTGCCAGCACTTTAGACAGCCTTTTCTCTTTTAACTATGGCTACACCTTC. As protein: CASTLDSLFSFNYGYTF.

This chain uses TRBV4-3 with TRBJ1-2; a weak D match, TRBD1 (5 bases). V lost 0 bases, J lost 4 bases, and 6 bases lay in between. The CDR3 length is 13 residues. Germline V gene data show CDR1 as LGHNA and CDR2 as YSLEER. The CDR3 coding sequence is TGCGCCAGCAGCCAAGAAAGGGGCTATGGCTACACCTTC. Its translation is CASSQERGYGYTF.

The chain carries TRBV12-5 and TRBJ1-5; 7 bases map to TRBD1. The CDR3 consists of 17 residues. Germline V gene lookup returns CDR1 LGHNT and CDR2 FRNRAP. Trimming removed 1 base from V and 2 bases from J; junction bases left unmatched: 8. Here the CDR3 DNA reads TGTGCTAGTGGTTTGGGAGGAGGGGGCGCGGGCAATCAGCCCCAGCATTTT. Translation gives CASGLGGGGAGNQPQHF.

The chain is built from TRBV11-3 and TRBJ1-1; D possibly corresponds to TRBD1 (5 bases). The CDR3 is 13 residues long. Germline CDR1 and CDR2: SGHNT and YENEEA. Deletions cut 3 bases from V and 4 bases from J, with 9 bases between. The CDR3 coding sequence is TGTGCCAGCAGCTTTGGGGGAGGCACTGAAGCTTTCTTT. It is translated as CASSFGGGTEAFF.

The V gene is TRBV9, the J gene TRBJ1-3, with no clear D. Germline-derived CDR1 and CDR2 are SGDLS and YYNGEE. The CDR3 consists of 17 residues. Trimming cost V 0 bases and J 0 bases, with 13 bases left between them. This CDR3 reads CASSVEAGGRSGNTIYF. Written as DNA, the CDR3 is TGTGCCAGCAGCGTAGAGGCGGGAGGCCGCTCTGGAAACACCATATATTTT. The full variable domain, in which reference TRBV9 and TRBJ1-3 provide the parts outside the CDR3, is DSGVTQTPKHLITATGQRVTLRCSPRSGDLSVYWYQQSLDQGLQFLIQYYNGEERAKGNILERFSAQQFPDLHSELNLSSLELGDSALYFCASSVEAGGRSGNTIYFGEGSWLTVV.

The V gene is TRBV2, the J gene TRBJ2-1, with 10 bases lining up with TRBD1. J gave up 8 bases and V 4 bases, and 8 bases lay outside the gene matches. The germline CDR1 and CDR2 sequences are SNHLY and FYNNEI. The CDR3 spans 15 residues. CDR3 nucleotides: TGTGCCAGCAGTGGGGGGGGGACAGGGGTACATGAGCAGTTCTTC. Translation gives CASSGGGTGVHEQFF.